One sample yielded the 12 T cell receptor beta chains listed below, sequenced in a study of post-analysis software for immune sequencing data. Carried by the TCR beta cDNA libraries were unique molecular identifiers. One entry per CDR3 protein, called by TCRdb with MiXCR from the PCR reads. Altogether under 650,000 distinct CDR3 sequences are present, around 47% being singletons, with the ten largest covering around 1.7%. The study's findings and limits: Five or six TRBV segments, TRBV5-6, TRBV5-1 and TRBV20-1 among them, were found more frequent in patients than controls.

The antigens these receptors bind are not known. Material: blood. These receptors were obtained from a girl aged 5-17 years with multiple sclerosis.

This clonotype was recorded a few times. V is TRBV4-1 and J is TRBJ2-3; no firm D call. Trimming cost V 11 bases and J 4 bases, with 19 bases left between them. The CDR3 runs 14 residues. In germline, CDR1 is MGHRA, CDR2 YSYEKL. Here the CDR3 reads CASAATATPDTQYF. The CDR3 coding sequence is TGCGCCTCAGCAGCGACCGCGACCCCAGATACGCAGTATTTT.

Here the CDR3 DNA reads TGCAGCGCCTCCACAGGGTTCCATGAGCAGTTCTTC. Its protein product is CSASTGFHEQFF. The rearrangement joins TRBV29-1 to TRBJ2-1; a possible D gene is TRBD1 (6 bases). The CDR3 is 12 residues long. Trimming took 7 bases from V and 8 from J, leaving 15 bases between them. Germline V lookup: CDR1 SQVTM, CDR2 ANQGSEA.

This clonotype occurred a few times. The chain links TRBV7-6 to TRBJ2-7; D is perhaps TRBD2 (5 bases). The J call may be mistaken, given a closer DNA end match to TRBJ2-5. The CDR3 length is 16 residues. Germline lookup yields CDR1 SGHVS and CDR2 FNYEAQ. Here the CDR3 reads CASSLESGSGGETQYF. CDR3 in DNA: TGTGCCAGCAGCTTGGAAAGCGGTTCCGGCGGGGAGACCCAGTACTTC.

This clonotype was picked up a small number of times. The rearrangement links TRBV6-4 to TRBJ2-1, with D unresolved. The DNA end is a closer match to TRBJ2-7, so the J assignment may be wrong. The CDR3 sequence is 13 residues long. Germline lookup yields CDR1 MRHNA and CDR2 SNTAGT. The CDR3 DNA is TGTGCCAGCAGTGACTCTTCCAACAATGAGCAGTACTTC. It yields the protein CASSDSSNNEQYF.

J is TRBJ2-5 and V is TRBV5-8; 9 bases align to TRBD1. Germline-derived CDR1 and CDR2 are SGHTS and YDEGEE. Trimming took 4 bases from V and 11 from J; bases not matched to a gene: 15. The CDR3 runs to 15 residues. CDR3 protein: CASSLRQGDHNEQYF. As DNA, the CDR3 is TGTGCCAGCAGCCTAAGACAGGGGGACCACAATGAGCAGTACTTC.

This clonotype has more than one count but fewer than ten. This chain connects TRBV12-3 or TRBV12-4 to TRBJ2-1, with 11 bases that match TRBD2. V lost 6 bases to trimming and J lost 10 bases; unmatched junction nucleotides: 5. This CDR3 spans 13 amino acids. The CDR3 loop reads CASSTRTSGEQFF. Written as DNA, the CDR3 is TGTGCCAGCAGCACCAGGACTAGCGGGGAGCAGTTCTTC.

The CDR3 DNA is TGCGCCAGCAGCTTGGCGGGACAGGATAACTATGGCTACACCTTC. Protein: CASSLAGQDNYGYTF. The chain joins TRBV5-1 to TRBJ1-2, with TRBD1 identical over 8 bases. The CDR3 runs to 15 residues. Germline values: CDR1 SGHRS, CDR2 YFSETQ. Unmatched junction bases numbered 2, after V lost 0 bases and J lost 1 base.

This clonotype was seen more than once but under ten times. The chain is built from TRBV20-1 and TRBJ2-5; no reliable D call. The V end was cut by 1 base, the J end by 4 bases, with 4 bases between. CDR3 length: 11 residues. Germline V gene data show CDR1 as DFQATT and CDR2 as SNEGSKA (reference sequence). CDR3 protein: CSARGRETQYF. The CDR3 DNA reads TGCAGTGCTAGAGGGCGAGAGACCCAGTACTTC.

This clonotype showed up just a few times. The chain links TRBV27 to TRBJ2-7, with 10 positions matching TRBD1. V dropped 5 bases and J dropped 3; count of bases not matched to a gene: 1. The CDR3 loop spans 13 amino acids. Germline-derived CDR1 and CDR2 are MNHEY and SMNVEV (reference sequence). The CDR3 DNA reads TGTGCCAGCAGTGGACAGGGGGACTACGAGCAGTACTTC. This sequence encodes CASSGQGDYEQYF.

J is TRBJ2-3 and V is TRBV29-1; D could derive from TRBD1 or TRBD2 (6 bases each). With 1 base removed from V and 5 bases from J, the gap between germline ends came to 16 bases. The CDR3 loop spans 15 amino acids. Germline CDR1 SQVTM, CDR2 ANQGSEA. Here the CDR3 reads CSVEAIMGGGDTQYF. The CDR3 nucleotides are TGCAGCGTTGAAGCTATCATGGGGGGCGGAGATACGCAGTATTTT.

The table lists this clonotype with a count of one. The chain links TRBV5-5 to TRBJ1-2; D perhaps matches TRBD1 (5 bases). Germline CDR1 reads SGHKS; CDR2 reads YYEKEE (reference sequence). V gave up 0 bases and J gave up 0 bases, with 9 bases separating them. The CDR3 runs 15 residues. The CDR3 sequence is CASSLESGTNYGYTF. The CDR3 nucleotides read TGTGCCAGCAGCTTGGAATCAGGGACTAACTATGGCTACACCTTC.

A remark on this clonotype: Since a much larger clone is just one base distant, this may be a read error. This rearrangement joins TRBV12-3 or TRBV12-4 to TRBJ2-4; D possibly corresponds to TRBD1 (5 bases). The J call may be wrong; the DNA end is better matched by TRBJ2-7. The CDR3 sequence is 12 residues long. CDR3 coding DNA: TGTGTCAGCAGTTGGCAGGGCTACGAGCAGTACTTC. The encoded protein is CVSSWQGYEQYF.